The sequence of this T cell receptor beta chain was determined in a study of blood T cell repertoires in COVID-19. Study details: Specimens from acute and convalescent COVID-19 originated in the United States, Italy and Spain. T cells, B-cell-depleted T cells, or PBMCs provided the cDNA or gDNA that served as material.

Seattle researchers signed up patients amid active infection and tracked them longitudinally. In the original workflow: The assay estimated nucleated cells by amplifying reference gene primers. Profiled with immunoSEQ multiplex PCR; TCRdb holds only in-frame clones, not every one. V and J calls and clone size follow that table, whereas D and trimming were derived from the DNA. The repertoire holds roughly 160,000 clones, with 87% as singletons. Germline-derived CDR1 and CDR2 are SGDLS and YYNGEE. Trimming took 1 base from V and 1 from J, leaving 11 bases between them. CDR3 size: 15 residues. This clonotype was sampled from an older woman with COVID-19, enrolled during active disease. This chain joins TRBV9 and TRBJ1-1; D unclear. Sequenced input: peripheral blood. In DNA form, the CDR3 reads TGTGCCAGCAGCGTATTAGCCGGCGCGAACACTGAAGCTTTCTTT. Encoded protein: CASSVLAGANTEAFF. The complete variable domain, with remaining parts taken from reference TRBV9 and TRBJ1-1, reads DSGVTQTPKHLITATGQRVTLRCSPRSGDLSVYWYQQSLDQGLQFLIQYYNGEERAKGNILERFSAQQFPDLHSELNLSSLELGDSALYFCASSVLAGANTEAFFGQGTRLTVV.